This TCR beta chain was recovered during a study of blood T cell repertoires in COVID-19. Study information: The analysed material was cDNA or gDNA that came from T cells, B-cell-depleted T cells, or PBMCs.

The Seattle patients joined while their infection was active and were tracked longitudinally afterward. TCRdb's copy holds only in-frame clones and misses some; the assay was immunoSEQ multiplex PCR. Of a few hundred thousand clones in the sample, 90% were seen once. CDR3 length equals 16 residues. From germline, CDR1 is SGHNT and CDR2 YYREEE (reference sequence). V dropped 4 bases and J dropped 0 bases, with 11 bases sitting between them. Sequencing was carried out using peripheral blood. This rearrangement joins TRBV5-4 to TRBJ2-6, with D maybe TRBD1 (7 bases). The receptor was derived from a woman aged 40 to 55 with COVID-19, enrolled during active disease. The CDR3 region is CASSAGGSSGANVLTF. CDR3 nucleotide sequence: TGTGCCAGCAGCGCAGGGGGGAGCTCTGGGGCCAACGTCCTGACTTTC. Full variable domain (rest looked up from reference TRBV5-4 and TRBJ2-6): ETGVTQSPTHLIKTRGQQVTLRCSSQSGHNTVSWYQQALGQGPQFIFQYYREEENGRGNFPPRFSGLQFPNYSSELNVNALELDDSALYLCASSAGGSSGANVLTFGAGSRLTVL.